Here is one TCR beta chain with its context. Trimming removed 6 bases at V and 6 bases at J, with 11 bases between. The CDR3 is made up of 11 amino acids. Per germline, CDR1 SQVTM and CDR2 ANQGSEA. The data stem from a study of cytomegalovirus exposure and HLA in healthy donors. PCR involved 60 Vbeta and 13 Jbeta primers. The repertoire was sequenced with immunoSEQ multiplex PCR; TCRdb's copy has only in-frame clones and lacks some. The sample contains around 280,000 clones, over 85% of which appear only once. The sample comprised PBMCs. V is TRBV29-1 and J is TRBJ1-1; tentative D call: TRBD1 (5 bases). The receptor comes from a woman aged 18-35 years in good health and CMV-seronegative. DNA for the CDR3: TGCAGCGTGCCCCGGGGGGCTGAAGCTTTCTTT. It yields the protein CSVPRGAEAFF.